The 30 T cell receptor beta chains below all came from one sample that was sequenced in a study of human versus mouse CDR3 diversity and MHC coevolution (dated by TCRdb to about 2017). Receptor amplification or capture employed the immunoSEQ multiplex PCR assay. The table was pulled from immuneACCESS by TCRdb, which kept in-frame rearrangements only. Such tables lose some clones; where checked, under half of the loss comes from unresolved V genes, and the rest has no known cause. The sample records about 73,000 clones, about 90% of which are singletons. The biggest ten clones account for about 0.14% of the sample. Sequenced sample: naive CD4+ T cells from blood. The cell subset or site label, read with the paper, signifies: CD45RO-negative CD62L-positive naive CD4 T cells. These receptors all come from a person aged 30-69 years in good health.

CDR3: CASSLLGGLGEAFF. CDR3 bases: TGTGCCAGCAGTTTATTAGGGGGCTTGGGGGAAGCTTTCTTT. The rearrangement joins TRBV27 to TRBJ1-1; TRBD1 matches 7 bases. The germline gives CDR1 MNHEY, CDR2 SMNVEV (reference sequence). This CDR3 has 14 amino acids. Trimming at V came to 1 base and at J to 8 bases, leaving 7 bases not matched to a gene.

The gene calls are TRBV7-9 and TRBJ1-1; D remains ambiguous. V lost 11 bases to trimming and J lost 1 base, with 14 bases between them. CDR3 length: 13 amino acids. The germline CDR1 and CDR2 sequences are SEHNR and FQNEAQ (reference sequence). CDR3 DNA: TGTGCCGGGCAGCTTTCTGGGAACACTGAAGCTTTCTTT. This sequence encodes CAGQLSGNTEAFF.

This chain uses TRBV15 with TRBJ2-7; unclear D gene. The V gene's germline CDR1 is LNHNV and CDR2 YYDKDF (reference sequence). Trimming took off 0 bases at V and 6 bases at J, with 15 bases between the two ends. The CDR3 covers 15 residues. CDR3 in DNA: TGTGCCACCAGCAGAGATCTACAGACCAACTCCGAGCAGTACTTC. Amino acids: CATSRDLQTNSEQYF.

V usage is TRBV6-5 and J usage is TRBJ2-2; TRBD2 matches 7 bases. V shed 0 bases, J shed 4 bases, and the junction held 5 bases outside the gene matches. This CDR3 contains 16 residues. The V gene's germline CDR1 is MNHEY and CDR2 SVGAGI. The CDR3 protein is CASSYSGEGGTGELFF. CDR3 nucleotide sequence: TGTGCCAGCAGTTACTCGGGGGAGGGCGGCACCGGGGAGCTGTTTTTT.

The chain is built from TRBV6-5 and TRBJ1-3; D gene unclear. Germline V gene lookup returns CDR1 MNHEY and CDR2 SVGAGI. The CDR3 is made up of 13 amino acids. V was shortened by 7 bases and J by 1 base, with 8 bases between the two germline ends. The CDR3, as DNA: TGTGCCAGCACCGAGGGTTCTGGAAACACCATATATTTT. Translating it yields CASTEGSGNTIYF.

The table lists this clone with a few counts. The chain has TRBV28 and TRBJ1-3; no firm D call. Germline loops: CDR1 MDHEN, CDR2 SYDVKM. The CDR3 loop spans 13 amino acids. V was pared by 4 bases and J by 0 bases, with 4 bases between. CDR3 nucleotides: TGTGCCAGCAGTTCTAGCTCTGGAAACACCATATATTTT. Its translation is CASSSSSGNTIYF.

The chain employs TRBV7-9 and TRBJ2-1, with a weak D call TRBD2 (6 bases). Trimming cost V 4 bases and J 13 bases, with 14 bases left between them. The germline CDR1 and CDR2 sequences are SEHNR and FQNEAQ (reference sequence). CDR3 length: 12 amino acids. The CDR3 reads CASSSDRRGQFF. Written as DNA, the CDR3 is TGTGCCAGCAGCTCCGACCGGCGGGGACAGTTCTTC.

The chain recombines TRBV5-1 with TRBJ2-6, with D possibly being TRBD1 (6 bases). V lost 6 bases to trimming and J lost 4 bases, with 14 bases between them. Germline CDR1 and CDR2: SGHRS and YFSETQ. This CDR3 is built from 15 residues. The CDR3 loop is CASTKQGTGANVLTF. The CDR3 nucleotides are TGCGCCAGCACAAAACAGGGTACCGGGGCCAACGTCCTGACTTTC. Drawing the rest from reference TRBV5-1 and TRBJ2-6, the complete variable domain is KAGVTQTPRYLIKTRGQQVTLSCSPISGHRSVSWYQQTPGQGLQFLFEYFSETQRNKGNFPGRFSGRQFSNSRSEMNVSTLELGDSALYLCASTKQGTGANVLTFGAGSRLTVL.

CDR3 sequence (DNA): TGTGCCAGCAGTGAAACGTGGTCCAACTTCTATGGCTACACCTTC. Amino acid sequence: CASSETWSNFYGYTF. V usage is TRBV6-1 and J usage is TRBJ1-2; D not resolved. CDR3 length: 15 amino acids. V lost 2 bases to trimming and J lost 4 bases, with 14 bases between them. From germline, CDR1 is MNHNS and CDR2 SASEGT.

The chain employs TRBV19 and TRBJ2-3, with D unresolved. The CDR3 length is 14 residues. Per germline, CDR1 LNHDA and CDR2 SQIVND (reference sequence). Trimming left V 4 bases short and J 1 base short, with 9 bases between. CDR3 residues: CASSRQVGTDTQYF. The CDR3 bases are TGTGCCAGTAGTAGGCAGGTAGGCACAGATACGCAGTATTTT.

The chain combines TRBV28 with TRBJ2-1; 9 bases are shared with TRBD2. V was clipped by 1 base and J by 5 bases; unmatched bases: 6. Germline V gene lookup returns CDR1 MDHEN and CDR2 SYDVKM. The CDR3 is 16 amino acids. The CDR3 loop reads CASSLFPAGGHNEQFF. CDR3 bases: TGTGCCAGCAGTTTATTTCCAGCGGGAGGACACAATGAGCAGTTCTTC.

A single count supports this clone. The CDR3 protein is CASSQDGTGARLGAFF. CDR3 nucleotides: TGCGCCAGCAGCCAAGATGGGACAGGGGCACGTCTGGGGGCTTTCTTT. The genes are TRBV4-1 and TRBJ1-1, with 10 positions matching TRBD1. With 0 bases clipped from V and 11 bases from J, the junction kept 12 bases outside the gene matches. Germline V gives CDR1 MGHRA, CDR2 YSYEKL. The CDR3 is made up of 16 amino acids.

The chain recombines TRBV10-3 with TRBJ2-2; the match to TRBD1 covers 12 bases. J gave up 5 bases and V 3 bases, and 4 bases lay outside the gene matches. Germline lookup yields CDR1 ENHRY and CDR2 SYGVKD. The CDR3 is made up of 16 amino acids. The chain's CDR3 is CAISDPGQGATGELFF. In nucleotides, the CDR3 is TGTGCCATCAGTGACCCGGGACAGGGGGCGACCGGGGAGCTGTTTTTT.

V and J are TRBV5-1 and TRBJ2-1; D may be TRBD2 (6 bases). Looked up from germline, CDR1 is SGHRS and CDR2 is YFSETQ. This CDR3 has 15 residues. V was shortened by 4 bases and J by 6 bases, with 17 bases between the two germline ends. Here the CDR3 DNA reads TGCGCCAGCAGCACGCCCCGGGACTCTGTCAATGAGCAGTTCTTC. Protein: CASSTPRDSVNEQFF.

This chain connects TRBV5-4 to TRBJ2-3; D is ambiguous. V shed 0 bases and J shed 3 bases, with 11 bases lying between them. This CDR3 is 15 amino acids long. CDR1 SGHNT and CDR2 YYREEE come from the germline V gene (reference sequence). The CDR3 nucleotides are TGTGCCAGCAGCTTGGTTTCGGTTTCGACAGATACGCAGTATTTT. This gives the protein CASSLVSVSTDTQYF.

This sequence joins TRBV7-2 and TRBJ1-1, with D unresolved. The ends were cut back, 3 bases at V and 5 bases at J, with 13 bases in the middle. CDR3 length: 14 amino acids. The V gene's germline CDR1 is SGHTA and CDR2 FQGNSA. Here the CDR3 reads CASSFLKGGTEAFF. The CDR3 bases are TGTGCCAGCAGCTTCCTAAAGGGAGGTACTGAAGCTTTCTTT.

The V gene is TRBV7-2, the J gene TRBJ1-2; D may be TRBD1 (5 bases). The germline V gene has CDR1 SGHTA and CDR2 FQGNSA. CDR3 size: 13 residues. Trimming shortened V by 4 bases and J by 4 bases, and 10 bases separated the two germline ends. The DNA for the CDR3 is TGTGCCAGCAGCTCGGACATTCCCTATGGCTACACCTTC. This codes for CASSSDIPYGYTF.

The chain uses TRBV10-3 and TRBJ1-1; 9 bases fit TRBD1. This CDR3 has 13 residues. Germline CDR1 reads ENHRY; CDR2 reads SYGVKD. Trimming cost V 6 bases and J 7 bases; bases outside gene matches: 6. The DNA of the CDR3 is TGTGCCATCAGCTGGGACAGGGAAAGTGAAGCTTTCTTT. Translating it yields CAISWDRESEAFF.

The rearrangement uses TRBV28 and TRBJ2-7; TRBD1 aligns across 7 bases. Germline V gene sequence: CDR1 MDHEN, CDR2 SYDVKM. V trimming: 7 bases; J trimming: 4 bases; junction bases outside the gene matches: 13. This CDR3 is 15 amino acids long. CDR3 loop: CASTDSRGSRYEQYF. Written as DNA, the CDR3 is TGTGCCAGCACCGACTCCAGGGGGTCGAGGTACGAGCAGTACTTC.

The chain combines TRBV15 with TRBJ1-1; TRBD1 is a possible D gene (5 bases). V was clipped by 0 bases and J by 1 base, with 9 bases between them. The germline CDR1 and CDR2 sequences are LNHNV and YYDKDF (reference sequence). The length of the CDR3 is 15 residues. In DNA form, the CDR3 reads TGTGCCACCAGCAGAGATAGCAGGGCGAACACTGAAGCTTTCTTT. It yields the protein CATSRDSRANTEAFF. The variable domain in full, with the rest retrieved from reference TRBV15 and TRBJ1-1, is DAMVIQNPRYQVTQFGKPVTLSCSQTLNHNVMYWYQQKSSQAPKLLFHYYDKDFNNEADTPDNFQSRRPNTSFCFLDIRSPGLGDTAMYLCATSRDSRANTEAFFGQGTRLTVV.

This clone was seen just once. The chain has TRBV5-1 and TRBJ1-2, with a weak D call TRBD1 (5 bases). V was cut by 1 base and J by 4 bases, with 14 bases left in between. The CDR3 runs 15 residues. Per the germline V gene, CDR1 is SGHRS and CDR2 is YFSETQ. CDR3 DNA sequence: TGCGCCAGCAGCTTGAAAGGCCCGGGGGGCTATGGCTACACCTTC. Encoded protein: CASSLKGPGGYGYTF.

The genes are TRBV30 and TRBJ2-5; 8 bases agree with TRBD2. CDR1 is GTSNPN, CDR2 SVGIG, per germline (reference sequence). V lost 3 bases, J lost 6 bases, and 3 bases stayed unmatched. The CDR3 runs to 12 residues. The CDR3 is CAWSAGGQTQYF. DNA of the CDR3: TGTGCCTGGAGCGCGGGAGGACAGACCCAGTACTTC.

A remark on this clone: The junction and the germline gene differ at one end; a read error may be behind it. The rearrangement links TRBV18 to TRBJ1-1; 7 bases are a match to TRBD1. The CDR3 consists of 12 residues. Germline V lookup: CDR1 KGHSH, CDR2 LQKENI. CDR3 coding DNA: TGTGCCAGCTCACCAATGGGGACAGCGACTATTTTT. This gives the protein CASSPMGTATIF.

The J gene is TRBJ2-7, the V gene TRBV2, with 7 bases lining up with TRBD1. V lost 5 bases, J lost 1 base, and 8 bases stayed unmatched. The CDR3 contains 15 residues. Per the germline V gene, CDR1 is SNHLY and CDR2 is FYNNEI. This CDR3 reads CASSLDRVGSYEQYF. The CDR3 DNA reads TGTGCCAGCAGTCTCGACAGGGTGGGGTCCTACGAGCAGTACTTC.

V and J are TRBV14 and TRBJ2-1; D gene ambiguous. The CDR3 has 14 residues. From germline, CDR1 is SGHDN and CDR2 FVKESK. Trimming pared 10 bases from V and 0 bases from J, leaving 13 bases between. DNA for the CDR3: TGTGCCACTACCGAGCCGCCCTCCTACAATGAGCAGTTCTTC. It yields the protein CATTEPPSYNEQFF. The whole variable domain, remainder taken from reference TRBV14 and TRBJ2-1, is EAGVTQFPSHSVIEKGQTVTLRCDPISGHDNLYWYRRVMGKEIKFLLHFVKESKQDESGMPNNRFLAERTGGTYSTLKVQPAELEDSGVYFCATTEPPSYNEQFFGPGTRLTVL.

The chain links TRBV27 to TRBJ1-1; possible D gene TRBD1, 6 bases. V was shortened by 6 bases and J by 0 bases, with 29 bases between the two germline ends. The CDR3 sequence is 20 residues long. Germline V lookup: CDR1 MNHEY, CDR2 SMNVEV (reference sequence). Here the CDR3 reads CASSRLPTLLQGGVNTEAFF. CDR3 DNA: TGTGCCAGCAGCCGCCTCCCCACCTTACTACAGGGTGGGGTGAACACTGAAGCTTTCTTT.

The chain recombines TRBV2 with TRBJ2-7, with 8 bases that match TRBD1. The germline V gene has CDR1 SNHLY and CDR2 FYNNEI. The CDR3 loop spans 15 amino acids. Germline trimming cut 7 bases from V and 6 bases from J; bases unmatched to any gene: 14. The CDR3 protein is CASMLAGGVFGEQYF. The CDR3 DNA follows: TGTGCCAGCATGCTCGCAGGGGGCGTATTTGGCGAGCAGTACTTC.

The chain couples TRBV4-1 to TRBJ2-3, with unresolved D. V was trimmed by 2 bases and J by 8 bases, leaving 11 bases between them. This CDR3 region has 13 residues. The V gene's germline CDR1 is MGHRA and CDR2 YSYEKL. The CDR3, as DNA: TGCGCCAGCAGCCAATCGGTTGTGCTTACGCAGTATTTT. This translates into CASSQSVVLTQYF.

The chain employs TRBV19 and TRBJ2-4; 7 bases line up with TRBD1. V was clipped by 5 bases and J by 6 bases; unmatched bases: 10. Germline loops: CDR1 LNHDA, CDR2 SQIVND (reference sequence). There are 15 residues in the CDR3. The CDR3 loop is CASSFDPRTGNIQYF. In DNA form, the CDR3 reads TGTGCCAGTAGTTTCGATCCCCGGACAGGAAACATTCAGTACTTC.

The rearrangement uses TRBV27 and TRBJ1-6; 10 nucleotides agree with TRBD1. From germline, CDR1 is MNHEY and CDR2 SMNVEV (reference sequence). Losses at the gene ends were 6 bases for V and 10 bases for J; bases not matched to a gene: 6. The CDR3 totals 14 residues. CDR3 nucleotides: TGTGCCAGCAGCTCCGACAGGGGGCGATCACCCCTCCACTTT. Translating it yields CASSSDRGRSPLHF.